Each of the 20 T cell receptor beta chains below was sequenced from the same sample in a study of shared clonotypes between healthy human individuals. Data came from immunoSEQ multiplex PCR; TCRdb stores just in-frame clones and leaves some out. The table shows over a million clones, with less than 99% occurring only once. The sequenced sample consisted of naive CD4+ T cells sorted from blood. The subset: CD45RA+ positively selected. Every receptor here comes from a man aged 25 to 40 in good health.

The chain uses TRBV9 and TRBJ2-1, with TRBD2 matching over 8 bases. Germline CDR1 SGDLS, CDR2 YYNGEE. Trimming at V came to 4 bases and at J to 4 bases, leaving 10 bases not matched to a gene. The CDR3 has 16 residues. The CDR3, as DNA: TGTGCCAGCAGCCCACAGGTACTAGCGGTTTACAATGAGCAGTTCTTC. It encodes CASSPQVLAVYNEQFF.

V and J are TRBV9 and TRBJ2-7; 10 nucleotides agree with TRBD1. This CDR3 comprises 15 residues. The junction had 9 bases not matched to a gene; V was cut back by 4 bases and J by 5 bases. Germline CDR1 reads SGDLS; CDR2 reads YYNGEE. The CDR3 sequence: CASSPGTGEQHEQYF. In DNA form, the CDR3 reads TGTGCCAGCAGCCCAGGGACAGGGGAACAACACGAGCAGTACTTC.

This chain links TRBV6-5 with TRBJ1-6; D is ambiguous. The CDR3 has 13 amino acids. V was trimmed by 8 bases and J by 12 bases, leaving 17 bases between them. Germline V gene sequence: CDR1 MNHEY, CDR2 SVGAGI. The CDR3 DNA reads as TGTGCCAGCGCCAACGCGATCTCTCGACCCCTCCACTTT. This sequence encodes CASANAISRPLHF.

V usage is TRBV7-2 and J usage is TRBJ2-2; TRBD1 agrees at 9 bases. The CDR3 has 14 residues. V lost 5 bases, J lost 6 bases, and 4 bases stayed unmatched. The V gene's germline CDR1 is SGHTA and CDR2 FQGNSA. CDR3 coding DNA: TGTGCCAGCAGCCGGGACAGGGTCGCCGGGGAGCTGTTTTTT. It translates to CASSRDRVAGELFF.

The table lists this clone with a count of one. V gene TRBV6-1 combines with J gene TRBJ2-5; D gene uncertain. CDR1 and CDR2 (germline): MNHNS, SASEGT. The CDR3 totals 11 residues. The V gene lost 7 bases and the J gene lost 9 bases, with 12 bases spanning the gap. CDR3 region: CASTQLVAQYF. CDR3 DNA sequence: TGTGCCAGCACCCAACTCGTGGCCCAGTACTTC.

V gene TRBV7-8 combines with J gene TRBJ2-1; D is unclear. CDR1 and CDR2 (germline): SGHVS, FQNEAQ. There are 12 residues in the CDR3. V was shortened by 0 bases and J by 5 bases, with 2 bases between the two germline ends. Written as DNA, the CDR3 is TGTGCCAGCAGCTTAGCGGACAATGAGCAGTTCTTC. The encoded protein is CASSLADNEQFF.

The V and J genes are TRBV6-1 and TRBJ2-3; no clear D. The CDR3 consists of 13 residues. Germline loops: CDR1 MNHNS, CDR2 SASEGT. Trimming stripped 1 base from V and 6 bases from J, with 8 bases between. In DNA, the CDR3 is TGTGCCAGCAGTGAAGGGGTGAGGGATACGCAGTATTTT. This gives the protein CASSEGVRDTQYF.

The genes are TRBV6-5 and TRBJ1-4; no clear D. V was trimmed by 3 bases and J by 2 bases, leaving 13 bases between them. Germline V gives CDR1 MNHEY, CDR2 SVGAGI. This CDR3 has 16 residues. CDR3 region: CASSYLPEVTNEKLFF. Written as DNA, the CDR3 is TGTGCCAGCAGTTATCTCCCAGAGGTGACTAATGAAAAACTGTTTTTT.

J is TRBJ2-7 and V is TRBV28, with 7 bases matching TRBD1. Germline lookup yields CDR1 MDHEN and CDR2 SYDVKM. V gave up 7 bases and J gave up 8 bases; unmatched junction bases: 11. The CDR3 contains 13 residues. In DNA form, the CDR3 reads TGTGCCAGCAAGGGACAGACTACGTACCAGCAGTACTTC. Translation gives CASKGQTTYQQYF.

With respect to this clone: This sample also contains other DNA sequences that code for the same CDR3. The rearrangement joins TRBV7-2 to TRBJ1-5; 9 bases match TRBD1. The CDR3 sequence is 14 residues long. From germline, CDR1 is SGHTA and CDR2 FQGNSA. Unmatched junction bases numbered 1, after V lost 3 bases and J lost 4 bases. The CDR3 loop is CASSFGTGNQPQHF. The CDR3 bases are TGTGCCAGCAGCTTCGGGACAGGGAATCAGCCCCAGCATTTT.

The chain couples TRBV27 to TRBJ2-1; D call uncertain. There are 14 residues in the CDR3. Germline V gene sequence: CDR1 MNHEY, CDR2 SMNVEV (reference sequence). V was shortened by 2 bases and J by 10 bases, with 15 bases between the two germline ends. CDR3 nucleotides: TGTGCCAGCAGTTTAAGGTGGGATCCCTTGGAGCAGTTCTTC. This translates into CASSLRWDPLEQFF.

This chain joins TRBV5-1 and TRBJ1-2; maybe TRBD1 (5 bases). Between the trimmed V and J ends, which lost 4 bases and 5 bases, there was a span of 15 bases. The CDR3 is made up of 14 amino acids. Germline V gene lookup returns CDR1 SGHRS and CDR2 YFSETQ. As DNA, the CDR3 is TGCGCCAGCAGCAGCATGACAGCTGAATATGGCTACACCTTC. It yields the protein CASSSMTAEYGYTF.

This chain connects TRBV7-2 to TRBJ2-7; D remains ambiguous. Trimming left V 7 bases short and J 5 bases short, with 15 bases between. The CDR3 is made up of 13 amino acids. From germline, CDR1 is SGHTA and CDR2 FQGNSA. The CDR3, as DNA: TGTGCCAGCAAGATACAAGGGTTCAACGAGCAGTACTTC. Translated, it gives CASKIQGFNEQYF.

The genes are TRBV14 and TRBJ1-2; D is undetermined. V was trimmed by 2 bases and J by 5 bases, leaving 6 bases between them. The CDR3 spans 12 residues. Germline lookup yields CDR1 SGHDN and CDR2 FVKESK. CDR3 DNA: TGTGCCAGCAGCCAACAGCTGTATGGCTACACCTTC. Its translation: CASSQQLYGYTF.

This chain links TRBV5-4 with TRBJ1-4, with 7 nucleotides matching TRBD1. Trimming removed 4 bases from V and 5 bases from J; junction bases left unmatched: 2. The CDR3 runs to 13 residues. Germline CDR1 SGHNT, CDR2 YYREEE (reference sequence). Written as DNA, the CDR3 is TGTGCCAGCAGCCAGGGACAGAATGAAAAACTGTTTTTT. Protein product: CASSQGQNEKLFF.

The chain combines TRBV7-1 with TRBJ2-1, with D uncertain. TRBV7-1 is assigned to the ORF class and has an uncertain function. CDR3 length: 16 residues. V lost 4 bases and J lost 9, with 22 bases in between. CDR3 amino acids: CASSLGYNPDNGEQFF. As DNA, the CDR3 is TGTGCCAGCAGCTTAGGATATAACCCTGACAATGGTGAGCAGTTCTTC.

The J gene is TRBJ1-5, the V gene TRBV6-4, with a weak D call TRBD1 (5 bases). In germline, CDR1 is MRHNA, CDR2 SNTAGT. The V and J ends lost 5 bases and 0 bases respectively, with 11 bases between them. This CDR3 region has 15 residues. Written as DNA, the CDR3 is TGTGCCAGCAGTCGGATTGACAGTAGCAATCAGCCCCAGCATTTT. Protein sequence: CASSRIDSSNQPQHF.

The gene calls are TRBV5-1 and TRBJ2-1, with D uncertain. Germline lookup yields CDR1 SGHRS and CDR2 YFSETQ. Between the trimmed V and J ends, which lost 0 bases and 7 bases, there was a span of 11 bases. The CDR3 contains 14 residues. Here the CDR3 reads CASSLAGSWNEQFF. The CDR3 DNA follows: TGCGCCAGCAGCTTGGCGGGTAGCTGGAATGAGCAGTTCTTC.

The gene calls are TRBV5-1 and TRBJ1-1, with 8 bases that match TRBD1. This CDR3 spans 16 amino acids. The junction had 8 bases not matched to a gene; V was cut back by 0 bases and J by 4 bases. Germline CDR1 and CDR2: SGHRS and YFSETQ. The CDR3 protein is CASSLAPQGASTEAFF. The DNA of the CDR3 is TGCGCCAGCAGCTTGGCCCCGCAGGGGGCGAGCACTGAAGCTTTCTTT.

V is TRBV5-1 and J is TRBJ2-1, with D possibly being TRBD2 (7 bases). V lost 4 bases and J 2 bases, leaving 19 bases between the germline ends. Germline lookup yields CDR1 SGHRS and CDR2 YFSETQ. This CDR3 spans 17 amino acids. CDR3 coding DNA: TGCGCCAGCAGCCCGGGGGGCGCTAGCTTTCCCTACAATGAGCAGTTCTTC. Its translation: CASSPGGASFPYNEQFF.